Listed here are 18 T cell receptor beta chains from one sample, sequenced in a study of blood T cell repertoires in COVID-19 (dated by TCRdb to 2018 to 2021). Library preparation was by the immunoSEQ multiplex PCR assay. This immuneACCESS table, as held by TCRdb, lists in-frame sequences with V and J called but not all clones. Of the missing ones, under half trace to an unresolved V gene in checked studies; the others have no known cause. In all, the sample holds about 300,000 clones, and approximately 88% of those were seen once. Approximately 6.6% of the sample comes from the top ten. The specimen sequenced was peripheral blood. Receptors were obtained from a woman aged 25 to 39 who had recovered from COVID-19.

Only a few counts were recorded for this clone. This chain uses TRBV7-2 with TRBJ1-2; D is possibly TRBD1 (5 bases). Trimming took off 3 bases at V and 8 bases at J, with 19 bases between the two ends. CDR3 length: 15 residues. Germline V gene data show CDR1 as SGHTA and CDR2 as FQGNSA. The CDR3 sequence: CASSFEGALLGGYTF. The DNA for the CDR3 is TGTGCCAGCAGCTTTGAAGGGGCCCTATTGGGAGGCTACACCTTC.

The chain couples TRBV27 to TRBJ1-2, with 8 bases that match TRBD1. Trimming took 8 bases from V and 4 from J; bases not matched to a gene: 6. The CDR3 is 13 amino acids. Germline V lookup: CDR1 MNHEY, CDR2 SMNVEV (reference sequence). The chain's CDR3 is CASSRTGIYGYTF. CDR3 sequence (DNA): TGTGCCAGCTCGCGGACAGGGATCTATGGCTACACCTTC.

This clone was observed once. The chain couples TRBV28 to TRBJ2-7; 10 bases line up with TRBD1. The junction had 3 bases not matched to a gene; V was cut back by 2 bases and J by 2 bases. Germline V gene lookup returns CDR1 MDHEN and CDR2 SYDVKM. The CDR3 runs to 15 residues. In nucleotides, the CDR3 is TGTGCCAGCAGTTTAAGCGGACAGGGGGCCTACGAGCAGTACTTC. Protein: CASSLSGQGAYEQYF.

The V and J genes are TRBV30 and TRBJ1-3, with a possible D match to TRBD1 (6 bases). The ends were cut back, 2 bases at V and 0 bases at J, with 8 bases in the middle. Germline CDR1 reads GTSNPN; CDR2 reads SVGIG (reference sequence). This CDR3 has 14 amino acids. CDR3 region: CAWSQGSSGNTIYF. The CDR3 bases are TGTGCCTGGAGTCAGGGGTCCTCTGGAAACACCATATATTTT. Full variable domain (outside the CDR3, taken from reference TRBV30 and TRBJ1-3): SQTIHQWPATLVQPVGSPLSLECTVEGTSNPNLYWYRQAAGRGLQLLFYSVGIGQISSEVPQNLSASRPQDRQFILSSKKLLLSDSGFYLCAWSQGSSGNTIYFGEGSWLTVV.

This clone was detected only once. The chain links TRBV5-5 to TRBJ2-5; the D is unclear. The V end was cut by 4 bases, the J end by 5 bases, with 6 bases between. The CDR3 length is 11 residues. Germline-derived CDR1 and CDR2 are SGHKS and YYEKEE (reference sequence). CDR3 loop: CASSARETQYF. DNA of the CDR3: TGTGCCAGCAGCGCCAGGGAGACCCAGTACTTC.

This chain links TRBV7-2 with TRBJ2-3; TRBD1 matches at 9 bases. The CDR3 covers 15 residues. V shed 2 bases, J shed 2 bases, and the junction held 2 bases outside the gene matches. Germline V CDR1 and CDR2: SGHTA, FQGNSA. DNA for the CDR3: TGTGCCAGCAGCTTAACAGGGGGCAACACAGATACGCAGTATTTT. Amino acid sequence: CASSLTGGNTDTQYF. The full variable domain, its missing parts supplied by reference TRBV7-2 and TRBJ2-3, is GAGVSQSPSNKVTEKGKDVELRCDPISGHTALYWYRQSLGQGLEFLIYFQGNSAPDKSGLPSDRFSAERTGGSVSTLTIQRTQQEDSAVYLCASSLTGGNTDTQYFGPGTRLTVL.

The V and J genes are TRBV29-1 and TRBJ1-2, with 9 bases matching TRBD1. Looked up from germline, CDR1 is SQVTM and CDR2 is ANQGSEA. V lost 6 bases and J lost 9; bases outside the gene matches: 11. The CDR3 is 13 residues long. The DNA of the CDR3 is TGCAGCGTCCGCCCCTTCGACAGGGGGAGCTACACCTTC. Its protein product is CSVRPFDRGSYTF.

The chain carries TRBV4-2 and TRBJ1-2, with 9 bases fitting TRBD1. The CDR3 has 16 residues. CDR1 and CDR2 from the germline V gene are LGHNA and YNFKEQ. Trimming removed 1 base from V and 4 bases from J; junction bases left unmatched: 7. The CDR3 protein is CASSQGGTGSSYGYTF. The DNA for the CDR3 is TGTGCCAGCAGCCAAGGGGGGACAGGGTCCAGCTATGGCTACACCTTC.

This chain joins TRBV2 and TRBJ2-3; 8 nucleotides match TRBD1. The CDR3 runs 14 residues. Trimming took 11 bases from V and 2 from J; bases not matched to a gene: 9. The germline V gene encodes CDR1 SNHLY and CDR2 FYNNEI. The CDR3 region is CAGSRQGTTDTQYF. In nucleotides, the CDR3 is TGTGCCGGTTCGAGACAGGGGACCACAGATACGCAGTATTTT.

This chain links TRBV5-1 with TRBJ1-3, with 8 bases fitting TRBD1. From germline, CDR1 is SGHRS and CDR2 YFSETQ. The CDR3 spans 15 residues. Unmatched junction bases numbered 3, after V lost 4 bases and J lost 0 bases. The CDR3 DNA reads TGCGCCAGCAGCCCTGGGACAGGCTCTGGAAACACCATATATTTT. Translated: CASSPGTGSGNTIYF.

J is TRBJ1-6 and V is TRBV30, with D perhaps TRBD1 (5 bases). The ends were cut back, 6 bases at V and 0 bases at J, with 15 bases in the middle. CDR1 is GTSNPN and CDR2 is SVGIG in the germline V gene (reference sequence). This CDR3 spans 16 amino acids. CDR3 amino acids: CACPATENSYNSPLHF. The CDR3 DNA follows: TGTGCCTGCCCTGCGACAGAAAACTCCTATAATTCACCCCTCCACTTT.

The CDR3 DNA follows: TGTGCCTCCAGACGGGATATGAACACTGAAGCTTTCTTT. It codes for CASRRDMNTEAFF. This chain connects TRBV10-3 to TRBJ1-1; unclear D gene. CDR1 is ENHRY and CDR2 is SYGVKD in the germline V gene. Trimming shortened V by 11 bases and J by 0 bases, and 13 bases separated the two germline ends. This CDR3 has 13 residues.

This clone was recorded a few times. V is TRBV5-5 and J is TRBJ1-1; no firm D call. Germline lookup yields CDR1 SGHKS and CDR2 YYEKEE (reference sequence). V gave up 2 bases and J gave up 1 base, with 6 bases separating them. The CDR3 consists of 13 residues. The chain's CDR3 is CASSLGGNTEAFF. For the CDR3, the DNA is TGTGCCAGCAGCTTAGGCGGGAACACTGAAGCTTTCTTT.

The CDR3 nucleotides read TGTGCCAGCAGCCTAGAGGGGCGGGGGAGATACGAGCAGTACTTC. This encodes CASSLEGRGRYEQYF. J is TRBJ2-7 and V is TRBV6-5; 7 positions agree with TRBD2. V was pared by 6 bases and J by 4 bases, with 12 bases of the junction left unmatched. CDR3 length: 15 amino acids. The germline CDR1 and CDR2 sequences are MNHEY and SVGAGI.

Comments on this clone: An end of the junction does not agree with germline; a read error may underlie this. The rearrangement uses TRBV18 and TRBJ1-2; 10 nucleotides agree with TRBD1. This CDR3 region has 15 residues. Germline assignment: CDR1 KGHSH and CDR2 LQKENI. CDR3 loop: CASSPTRDRGVGYTF. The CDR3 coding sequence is TGTGCCAGTTCACCAACCCGGGACAGGGGTGTTGGCTACACCTTC.

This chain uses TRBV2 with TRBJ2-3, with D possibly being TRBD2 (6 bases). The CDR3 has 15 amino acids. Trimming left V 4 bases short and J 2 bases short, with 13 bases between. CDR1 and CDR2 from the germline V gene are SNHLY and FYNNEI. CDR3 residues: CASSGGAGITDTQYF. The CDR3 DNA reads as TGTGCCAGCAGTGGAGGGGCGGGGATCACAGATACGCAGTATTTT.

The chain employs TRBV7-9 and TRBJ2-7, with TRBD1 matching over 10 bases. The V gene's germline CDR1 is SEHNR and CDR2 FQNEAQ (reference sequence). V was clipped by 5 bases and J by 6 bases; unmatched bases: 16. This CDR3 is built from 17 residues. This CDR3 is CASSRETSGQGRVEQYF. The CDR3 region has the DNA TGTGCCAGCAGCCGTGAGACCTCGGGACAGGGGCGGGTCGAGCAGTACTTC.

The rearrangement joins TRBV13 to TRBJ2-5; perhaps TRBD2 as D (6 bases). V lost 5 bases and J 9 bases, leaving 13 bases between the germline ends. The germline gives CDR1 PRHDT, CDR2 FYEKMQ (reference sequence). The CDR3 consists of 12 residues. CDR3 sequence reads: CASSPQGGAQYF. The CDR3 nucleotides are TGTGCCAGCAGCCCTCAAGGCGGGGCCCAGTACTTC.